These 12 T cell receptor beta chains share one sample of origin, sequenced in a study of blood T cell repertoires in COVID-19. Sequencing was performed with immunoSEQ multiplex PCR; in TCRdb, only in-frame clones are kept and a portion is missing. The sample records about 180,000 clones, 79% being singletons. Sequenced material: peripheral blood. These receptors all stem from a woman in her sixties or seventies with COVID-19, enrolled during active disease.

The chain has TRBV9 and TRBJ2-5, with TRBD2 matching 7 bases. Germline assignment: CDR1 SGDLS and CDR2 YYNGEE. The junction had 10 bases not matched to a gene; V was cut back by 4 bases and J by 4 bases. This CDR3 region has 15 residues. The CDR3 DNA sequence: TGTGCCAGCAGCCCTCGAGGGGACTACAGAGAGACCCAGTACTTC. Translation gives CASSPRGDYRETQYF.

This clone has only one observation. The chain is built from TRBV28 and TRBJ2-5, with 7 bases matching TRBD1. In germline, CDR1 is MDHEN, CDR2 SYDVKM. The CDR3 sequence is 12 residues long. With 10 bases clipped from V and 4 bases from J, the junction kept 6 bases outside the gene matches. The CDR3 nucleotides are TGTGCCACCGACAGGGCCGGAGAGACCCAGTACTTC. Protein sequence: CATDRAGETQYF.

Worth noting for this clone: Compared with germline, one end of the junction differs, possibly owing to a read error. The chain joins TRBV7-7 to TRBJ2-3, with 7 nucleotides matching TRBD1. The CDR3 extends over 15 amino acids. Germline lookup yields CDR1 SSHAT and CDR2 FNYEAQ (reference sequence). CDR3 sequence reads: CASSLGDRKADTQYF. In DNA form, the CDR3 reads TGTGCTAGCAGCTTGGGGGACAGAAAGGCAGATACGCAGTATTTT.

In this sample, this clone turned up once. The V and J genes are TRBV7-3 and TRBJ2-1; 8 nucleotides agree with TRBD2. Per germline, CDR1 SGHTA and CDR2 FQGTGA. The CDR3 length is 15 residues. V trimming: 5 bases; J trimming: 4 bases; junction bases outside the gene matches: 7. CDR3 in amino acids: CASSPQSGGYNEQFF. CDR3 coding DNA: TGTGCCAGCAGCCCCCAAAGCGGGGGTTACAATGAGCAGTTCTTC.

The chain has TRBV27 and TRBJ2-5; 11 nucleotides align to TRBD2. With V trimmed by 2 bases and J by 4 bases, 3 bases remained unmatched. In germline, CDR1 is MNHEY, CDR2 SMNVEV (reference sequence). The CDR3 length is 15 residues. CDR3 residues: CASSLLAGGRETQYF. The CDR3 region has the DNA TGTGCCAGCAGTTTACTAGCGGGAGGTAGAGAGACCCAGTACTTC.

The J gene is TRBJ1-3, the V gene TRBV9, with TRBD1 matching over 8 bases. This CDR3 has 17 residues. Germline CDR1 and CDR2: SGDLS and YYNGEE. With V trimmed by 3 bases and J by 0 bases, 8 bases remained unmatched. This CDR3 reads CASSEGHRGYSGNTIYF. The CDR3 bases are TGTGCCAGCAGCGAAGGCCACAGGGGGTACTCTGGAAACACCATATATTTT.

The V and J genes are TRBV19 and TRBJ1-2; weak D call: TRBD1 (5 bases). Trimming pared 9 bases from V and 9 bases from J, leaving 20 bases between. The CDR3 loop spans 13 amino acids. From germline, CDR1 is LNHDA and CDR2 SQIVND (reference sequence). The CDR3 region has the DNA TGTGCCAGCAGCTTTGGGGGGGAGAGGCGCTACACCTTC. Its translation: CASSFGGERRYTF. Using reference TRBV19 and TRBJ1-2 for the parts outside the CDR3, the full variable domain is DGGITQSPKYLFRKEGQNVTLSCEQNLNHDAMYWYRQDPGQGLRLIYYSQIVNDFQKGDIAEGYSVSREKKESFPLTVTSAQKNPTAFYLCASSFGGERRYTFGSGTRLTVV.

The rearrangement joins TRBV23-1 to TRBJ2-7, with TRBD1 identical over 9 bases. TRBV23-1 is labeled an ORF, and its function is uncertain. The CDR3 is 17 residues long. V lost 1 base to trimming and J lost 3 bases; unmatched junction nucleotides: 10. Here the CDR3 reads CASSQCLDRGLFYEQYF. The CDR3 region has the DNA TGCGCCAGCAGTCAATGCCTGGACAGGGGTCTATTCTACGAGCAGTACTTC.

V and J are TRBV5-4 and TRBJ1-5; D not resolved. Germline CDR1 is SGHNT and CDR2 is YYREEE (reference sequence). The CDR3 is 13 amino acids. Trimming stripped 0 bases from V and 4 bases from J, with 5 bases between. The CDR3 DNA follows: TGTGCCAGCAGCTTGGACGGGAATCAGCCCCAGCATTTT. It specifies CASSLDGNQPQHF.

The V call is TRBV13, the J call TRBJ2-3; possible D gene TRBD1, 6 bases. Germline CDR1 and CDR2: PRHDT and FYEKMQ (reference sequence). This CDR3 spans 14 amino acids. Deletions cut 5 bases from V and 6 bases from J, with 15 bases between. The DNA for the CDR3 is TGTGCCAGCAGCATCAAAAGCAGGGGCGATACGCAGTATTTT. The encoded protein is CASSIKSRGDTQYF.

This rearrangement joins TRBV5-1 to TRBJ2-3; 8 bases line up with TRBD2. V trimming: 4 bases; J trimming: 4 bases; junction bases outside the gene matches: 8. The CDR3 is 15 residues long. Germline CDR1 is SGHRS and CDR2 is YFSETQ. The CDR3 sequence is CASSRFGGAPDTQYF. CDR3 DNA sequence: TGCGCCAGCAGCCGCTTCGGGGGGGCACCAGATACGCAGTATTTT.

In DNA, the CDR3 is TGTGCCGCGACAGGGGATCCCACAGATACGCAGTATTTT. This encodes CAATGDPTDTQYF. This chain uses TRBV10-3 with TRBJ2-3; 8 bases line up with TRBD1. Germline CDR1 is ENHRY and CDR2 is SYGVKD. The CDR3 is made up of 13 amino acids. J was trimmed by 2 bases and V by 11 bases; bases with no gene match: 6.